This TCR beta chain came from a study of technical replicates of blood from a handful of donors. The repertoire was sequenced with immunoSEQ multiplex PCR; TCRdb's copy has only in-frame clones and lacks some. The profile shows 45,000 to 55,000 clones, approximately 95% of them singletons. CDR3 length: 12 amino acids. CDR1 and CDR2 (germline): MNHEY, SVGAGI. Germline trimming cut 6 bases from V and 5 bases from J; bases unmatched to any gene: 2. The rearrangement uses TRBV6-5 and TRBJ1-2; 8 bases are a match to TRBD1. The receptor was isolated from a human donor in good health. Sequenced: T cells isolated from PBMCs. The CDR3 protein is CASRGTGYGYTF. CDR3 sequence (DNA): TGTGCCAGCAGAGGGACAGGATATGGCTACACCTTC.